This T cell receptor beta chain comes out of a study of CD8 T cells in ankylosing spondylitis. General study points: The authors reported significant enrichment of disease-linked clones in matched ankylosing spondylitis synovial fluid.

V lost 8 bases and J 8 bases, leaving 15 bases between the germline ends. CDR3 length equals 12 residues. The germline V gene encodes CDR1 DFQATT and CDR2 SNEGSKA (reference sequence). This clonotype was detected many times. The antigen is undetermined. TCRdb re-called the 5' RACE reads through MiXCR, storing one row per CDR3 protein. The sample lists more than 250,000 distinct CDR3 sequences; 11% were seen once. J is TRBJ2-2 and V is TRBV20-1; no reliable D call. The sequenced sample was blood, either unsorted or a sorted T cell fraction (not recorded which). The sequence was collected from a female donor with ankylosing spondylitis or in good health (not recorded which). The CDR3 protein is CSSQGRVGELFF. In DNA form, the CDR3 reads TGCAGTTCCCAAGGGCGTGTGGGGGAGCTGTTTTTT.